The 29 T cell receptor beta chains reported below all come from one sample, sequenced in a study of radiation and T cells in renal cell carcinoma. The data were produced by immunoSEQ multiplex PCR, yet TCRdb's version contains in-frame clones alone and is incomplete. The sample records fewer than 10,000 clones, over 55% being singletons. Treatment meaning: treatment-naive control, cytoreductive nephrectomy. The sequenced sample was tumor tissue, obtained from a patient whose treatment was nephrectomy without radiotherapy. The receptors come from a man in his fifties or sixties with renal cell carcinoma.

The chain joins TRBV19 to TRBJ2-1; D may correspond to TRBD1 or TRBD2 (5 bases each). V was cut by 3 bases and J by 7 bases, with 13 bases left in between. The germline gives CDR1 LNHDA, CDR2 SQIVND (reference sequence). This CDR3 is 14 amino acids long. CDR3 coding DNA: TGTGCCAGTAGTATCCGGGACCCCGGGAATGAGCAGTTCTTC. It encodes CASSIRDPGNEQFF.

This clone has only a few counts. The chain is built from TRBV6-4 and TRBJ1-2; 9 nucleotides align to TRBD1. Unmatched junction bases numbered 1, after V lost 0 bases and J lost 8 bases. The CDR3 covers 13 residues. The germline gives CDR1 MRHNA, CDR2 SNTAGT. This chain's CDR3 is CASSDSTGGGYTF. The CDR3 bases are TGTGCCAGCAGTGACTCCACAGGGGGCGGCTACACCTTC.

Turning to this clone: This may arise from a read error, as a much more abundant clone is one base away. Other DNA variants within this sample encode the same CDR3. The chain employs TRBV5-6 and TRBJ2-5; no reliable D call. The CDR3 extends over 11 amino acids. CDR1 is SGHDT, CDR2 YYEEEE, per germline. The V end lost 4 bases, the J end lost 3 bases, and 4 bases lay between the germline ends. DNA for the CDR3: TGTGCCAGCAGCCGTGAAGAGACCCAGTACTTC. It codes for CASSREETQYF. The full variable domain, with the rest looked up from reference TRBV5-6 and TRBJ2-5, is DAGVTQSPTHLIKTRGQQVTLRCSPKSGHDTVSWYQQALGQGPQFIFQYYEEEERQRGNFPDRFSGHQFPNYSSELNVNALLLGDSALYLCASSREETQYFGPGTRLLVL.

The chain employs TRBV28 and TRBJ2-7; a weak D match, TRBD2 (5 bases). CDR1 and CDR2 from the germline V gene are MDHEN and SYDVKM. Trimming took 6 bases from V and 3 from J, leaving 15 bases between them. The CDR3 consists of 14 residues. The CDR3 is CASRPQEGLYEQYF. CDR3 DNA: TGTGCCAGCAGACCTCAAGAGGGTCTCTACGAGCAGTACTTC.

The chain recombines TRBV4-1 with TRBJ1-1; tentative D call: TRBD1 (5 bases). This CDR3 region has 16 residues. The V and J ends lost 4 bases and 0 bases respectively, with 15 bases between them. Germline CDR1 reads MGHRA; CDR2 reads YSYEKL. CDR3 region: CASSLGSGLMNTEAFF. The CDR3 nucleotides read TGCGCCAGCAGCCTTGGGTCAGGGCTCATGAACACTGAAGCTTTCTTT.

The chain links TRBV7-3 to TRBJ2-7; the match to TRBD2 covers 7 bases. Per germline, CDR1 SGHTA and CDR2 FQGTGA. V lost 2 bases and J lost 6; bases outside the gene matches: 4. The CDR3 sequence is 13 residues long. CDR3 DNA sequence: TGTGCCAGCAGCTTATGGGGCGGGAGCGAGCAGTACTTC. This codes for CASSLWGGSEQYF.

V usage is TRBV6-5 and J usage is TRBJ2-7; 10 bases are shared with TRBD2. V lost 7 bases, J lost 2 bases, and 2 bases stayed unmatched. Germline CDR1 reads MNHEY; CDR2 reads SVGAGI. The CDR3 length is 13 residues. DNA for the CDR3: TGTGCCAGCACCAGCGGGAGGGCCTACGAGCAGTACTTC. Its translation: CASTSGRAYEQYF.

This clone has just one count. Other DNA sequences within the sample encode an identical CDR3. The rearrangement joins TRBV27 to TRBJ1-2, with TRBD1 identical over 7 bases. The J segment lost 4 bases and the V segment lost 5 bases, leaving 7 bases of the junction unmatched. The CDR3 has 14 residues. CDR1 MNHEY and CDR2 SMNVEV come from the germline V gene (reference sequence). CDR3 residues: CASSPGGQTYGYTF. CDR3 sequence (DNA): TGTGCCAGCAGTCCAGGGGGACAGACCTATGGCTACACCTTC.

The chain joins TRBV2 to TRBJ2-3, with D unresolved. The V end lost 1 base, the J end lost 4 bases, and 9 bases lay between the germline ends. CDR1 is SNHLY and CDR2 is FYNNEI in the germline V gene. This CDR3 has 14 amino acids. The CDR3 nucleotides are TGTGCCAGCAGTGAAGGGGTGTGGCCAGATACGCAGTATTTT. This codes for CASSEGVWPDTQYF.

The rearrangement links TRBV5-1 to TRBJ2-7; 9 nucleotides align to TRBD1. The trim removed 7 bases at V and 3 bases at J, leaving 8 bases unmatched. The CDR3 runs 14 residues. Germline V gene sequence: CDR1 SGHRS, CDR2 YFSETQ. DNA for the CDR3: TGCGCCAGCGGCACCGGGACAGGGAACTACGAGCAGTACTTC. The encoded protein is CASGTGTGNYEQYF.

The rearrangement joins TRBV19 to TRBJ2-1; 11 bases match TRBD2. This CDR3 contains 15 residues. CDR1 is LNHDA and CDR2 is SQIVND in the germline V gene (reference sequence). With V trimmed by 6 bases and J by 9 bases, 10 bases remained unmatched. The CDR3 loop is CASSRIAGGPAEQFF. In DNA, the CDR3 is TGTGCCAGTAGCCGGATAGCGGGAGGGCCGGCTGAGCAGTTCTTC.

This clone has only a few counts. The chain uses TRBV21-1 and TRBJ1-5; the DNA was not compared with TRBD1, the D call given in the table. TRBV21-1 is described as a pseudogene. This CDR3 has 15 residues. The CDR3 sequence: CASSPRTGGDQPQHF. In nucleotides, the CDR3 is TGTGCCAGCAGCCCGCGGACAGGGGGAGATCAGCCCCAGCATTTT.

The CDR3 DNA is TGTGCCAGCAGTTTCATTAGGGGCTATCAGCCCCAGCATTTT. It is translated as CASSFIRGYQPQHF. The chain joins TRBV28 to TRBJ1-5; tentative D call: TRBD1 (5 bases). Between the trimmed V and J ends, which lost 3 bases and 5 bases, there was a span of 11 bases. Looked up from germline, CDR1 is MDHEN and CDR2 is SYDVKM. There are 14 residues in the CDR3.

The chain carries TRBV10-2 and TRBJ1-2, with 7 bases aligning to TRBD1. V was pared by 0 bases and J by 4 bases, with 14 bases of the junction left unmatched. Germline values: CDR1 WSHSY, CDR2 SAAADI. This CDR3 is 18 amino acids long. The CDR3 region is CASSESPPGQHLSYGYTF. The CDR3 DNA sequence: TGCGCCAGCAGTGAGTCCCCACCGGGACAGCACCTCTCCTATGGCTACACCTTC.

The chain links TRBV6-4 to TRBJ2-2; weak D call: TRBD1 (7 bases). Deletions cut 4 bases from V and 2 bases from J, with 11 bases between. Germline V CDR1 and CDR2: MRHNA, SNTAGT. This CDR3 spans 15 amino acids. CDR3 residues: CASSVEGANTGELFF. In nucleotides, the CDR3 is TGTGCCAGCAGTGTGGAGGGGGCCAACACCGGGGAGCTGTTTTTT.

This chain uses TRBV30 with TRBJ2-3; 9 bases are a match to TRBD1. The CDR3 spans 14 residues. The V gene end was trimmed by 3 bases and the J gene end by 4 bases; junction bases not matched to a gene: 5. The V gene's germline CDR1 is GTSNPN and CDR2 SVGIG (reference sequence). CDR3 sequence reads: CAWRQGAPADTQYF. In nucleotides, the CDR3 is TGTGCCTGGAGACAGGGGGCGCCCGCAGATACGCAGTATTTT.

The rearrangement uses TRBV6-1 and TRBJ1-4; 7 nucleotides agree with TRBD1. V was clipped by 7 bases and J by 3 bases; unmatched bases: 8. CDR1 is MNHNS, CDR2 SASEGT, per germline. The CDR3 is 15 amino acids. The CDR3 nucleotides are TGTGCCAGCATGGGGAGGGGGCCGCCTAATGAAAAACTGTTTTTT. This translates into CASMGRGPPNEKLFF.

The chain joins TRBV19 to TRBJ1-1; tentative D call: TRBD1 (5 bases). Germline values: CDR1 LNHDA, CDR2 SQIVND (reference sequence). This CDR3 has 13 amino acids. V gave up 3 bases and J gave up 3 bases, with 8 bases separating them. The CDR3 DNA is TGTGCCAGTAGTATCTCCAGGGACACTGAAGCTTTCTTT. Residues: CASSISRDTEAFF.

J is TRBJ1-2 and V is TRBV5-5; no firm D call. The V end was cut by 2 bases, the J end by 1 base, with 3 bases between. The CDR3 runs to 12 residues. The germline V gene encodes CDR1 SGHKS and CDR2 YYEKEE (reference sequence). The CDR3: CASSLSNYGYTF. The CDR3, as DNA: TGTGCCAGCAGCTTAAGTAACTATGGCTACACCTTC.

V usage is TRBV7-9 and J usage is TRBJ1-1; D possibly corresponds to TRBD1 (5 bases). V was shortened by 7 bases and J by 4 bases, with 19 bases between the two germline ends. Germline V gene data show CDR1 as SEHNR and CDR2 as FQNEAQ (reference sequence). The CDR3 totals 15 residues. The CDR3 region has the DNA TGTGCCAGCACCCTGGGGGGGGTTTGGGGCACTGAAGCTTTCTTT. This translates into CASTLGGVWGTEAFF.

The chain couples TRBV19 to TRBJ2-5; 12 positions match TRBD2. The junction had 1 base not matched to a gene; V was cut back by 2 bases and J by 3 bases. Germline V gene data show CDR1 as LNHDA and CDR2 as SQIVND (reference sequence). There are 15 residues in the CDR3. This chain's CDR3 is CASSILAGGKETQYF. CDR3 sequence (DNA): TGTGCCAGTAGTATACTAGCGGGGGGGAAAGAGACCCAGTACTTC.

This rearrangement joins TRBV2 to TRBJ1-3; possible D gene TRBD1, 6 bases. This CDR3 region has 16 residues. Germline CDR1 and CDR2: SNHLY and FYNNEI. The V end lost 0 bases, the J end lost 4 bases, and 13 bases lay between the germline ends. Here the CDR3 DNA reads TGTGCCAGCAGTGAAGCCCCCGGGACACCGGGAAACACCATATATTTT. Translating gives CASSEAPGTPGNTIYF.

The chain links TRBV6-5 to TRBJ1-6, with 8 bases lining up with TRBD1. The V and J ends lost 4 bases and 5 bases, in that order; junction bases with no gene match: 7. The CDR3 sequence is 16 residues long. Germline V gene lookup returns CDR1 MNHEY and CDR2 SVGAGI. The chain's CDR3 is CASSLSDRGHNSPLHF. In DNA, the CDR3 is TGTGCCAGCAGTTTATCTGACAGGGGCCATAATTCACCCCTCCACTTT.

The chain joins TRBV7-6 to TRBJ2-1; D gene uncertain. The germline V and J ends were trimmed by 5 bases and 7 bases, with 9 bases remaining between them. The CDR3 loop spans 12 amino acids. Germline-derived CDR1 and CDR2 are SGHVS and FNYEAQ. The CDR3 DNA reads TGTGCCAGCAGCGCCGCGGCAAATGAGCAGTTCTTC. Translated, it gives CASSAAANEQFF.

The V call is TRBV7-3, the J call TRBJ2-3; D assignment may be TRBD1 or TRBD2 (5 bases each). Trimming shortened V by 4 bases and J by 2 bases, and 13 bases separated the two germline ends. CDR1 is SGHTA and CDR2 is FQGTGA in the germline V gene. This CDR3 contains 15 residues. The CDR3 DNA follows: TGTGCCAGCAGCTCCGGGGACGGAACCACAGATACGCAGTATTTT. Protein product: CASSSGDGTTDTQYF.

This clone was recorded only once. A read error may account for a junction end that differs from germline. CDR3 in DNA: TGTGCCAGCAGTGAAGTCGGGTCTCCCCACTTC. Its translation: CASSEVGSPHF. The genes are TRBV6-1 and TRBJ2-7; D is ambiguous. CDR1 is MNHNS, CDR2 SASEGT, per germline. The CDR3 contains 11 residues.

The chain carries TRBV2 and TRBJ1-5, with D hard to call. The CDR3 is 12 residues long. V lost 3 bases to trimming and J lost 11 bases, with 11 bases between them. Germline loops: CDR1 SNHLY, CDR2 FYNNEI. CDR3 in amino acids: CASSDTKGAQHF. The CDR3 DNA is TGTGCCAGCAGTGACACGAAAGGAGCCCAGCATTTT.

The V call is TRBV27, the J call TRBJ2-7; D uncertain. V was trimmed by 0 bases and J by 0 bases, leaving 9 bases between them. Germline values: CDR1 MNHEY, CDR2 SMNVEV (reference sequence). The CDR3 is made up of 15 amino acids. This CDR3 reads CASSLSYSGSYEQYF. The CDR3 bases are TGTGCCAGCAGTTTATCGTATTCTGGCTCCTACGAGCAGTACTTC.

CDR3 amino acids: CASSLSGSGGAGADTQYF. The DNA for the CDR3 is TGTGCCAGCAGCTTATCGGGTAGCGGGGGGGCCGGAGCAGATACGCAGTATTTT. This chain joins TRBV5-6 and TRBJ2-3; 11 nucleotides match TRBD2. Germline V gene data show CDR1 as SGHDT and CDR2 as YYEEEE. J gave up 4 bases and V 2 bases, and 12 bases lay outside the gene matches. The length of the CDR3 is 18 residues.